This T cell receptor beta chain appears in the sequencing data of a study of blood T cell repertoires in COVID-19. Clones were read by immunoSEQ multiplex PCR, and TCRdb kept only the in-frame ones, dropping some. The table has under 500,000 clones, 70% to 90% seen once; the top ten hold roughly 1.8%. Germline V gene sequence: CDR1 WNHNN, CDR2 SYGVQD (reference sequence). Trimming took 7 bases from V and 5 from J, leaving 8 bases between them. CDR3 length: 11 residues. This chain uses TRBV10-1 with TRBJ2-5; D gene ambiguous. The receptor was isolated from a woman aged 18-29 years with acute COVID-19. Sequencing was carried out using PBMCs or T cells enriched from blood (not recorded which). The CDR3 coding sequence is TGCGCCAGCAACCACCGGGAGACCCAGTACTTC. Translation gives CASNHRETQYF.